A selection of T cell receptor beta chains follows, all from one sample in a study of CD8 T cells in Susac syndrome. TCRdb recomputed calls from the immunoSEQ multiplex PCR reads with MiXCR, one row per CDR3 protein. The sample holds roughly 130,000 distinct CDR3 sequences, 85% to 95% seen once. The sequenced sample was CD8+ T cells from PBMCs. The source of these receptors is a human donor with Susac syndrome. Both conserved end residues are part of each CDR3. The D gene is left open where the match is weak. Size is omitted from some rows. Given values are once, few, many or a class for expanded clones.

cdr3_length | clone_size | j_call | d_call | v_call | cdr3_aa | cdr3_nt
13 | once | TRBJ2-1 | NA | TRBV30 | CAWISDSYNEQFF | TGTGCCTGGATCTCGGACTCCTACAATGAGCAGTTCTTC
16 | NA | TRBJ2-1 | TRBD2 | TRBV7-6 | CASSLGLAGGHNEQFF | TGTGCCAGCAGCTTAGGGCTAGCGGGGGGGCACAATGAGCAGTTCTTC
14 | NA | TRBJ1-1 | NA | TRBV5-4 | CASSVNRVNTEAFF | TGTGCCAGCAGCGTGAACAGGGTGAACACTGAAGCTTTCTTT
13 | NA | TRBJ2-7 | TRBD1 | TRBV25-1 | CATSGDREYEQYF | TGTGCCACCAGCGGGGACAGGGAGTACGAGCAGTACTTC
18 | NA | TRBJ2-6 | NA | TRBV18 | CASSHQSGTSSGANVLTF | TGTGCCAGCTCCCACCAGTCAGGGACCTCCTCTGGGGCCAACGTCCTGACTTTC
16 | NA | TRBJ2-4 | TRBD1 | TRBV25-1 | CASSTRGQGLVDIQYF | TGTGCCAGCAGTACCCGCGGACAGGGATTGGTGGACATTCAGTACTTC
19 | NA | TRBJ2-3 | TRBD2 | TRBV5-4 | CASSAIPGLAGDHTDTQYF | TGTGCCAGCAGCGCTATTCCGGGACTAGCGGGGGACCACACAGATACGCAGTATTTT
15 | NA | TRBJ2-5 | TRBD1 | TRBV27 | CASSLYSGGLETQYF | TGTGCCAGCAGTTTATACTCAGGGGGCTTAGAGACCCAGTACTTC
14 | NA | TRBJ1-5 | TRBD1 | TRBV9 | CASSVAAGGQPQHF | TGTGCCAGCAGCGTAGCGGCAGGGGGACAGCCCCAGCATTTT
16 | NA | TRBJ2-7 | TRBD1 | TRBV15 | CATSRDRGTGYHEQYF | TGTGCCACCAGCAGAGATAGAGGGACAGGGTACCACGAGCAGTACTTC
15 | NA | TRBJ2-7 | TRBD1 | TRBV29-1 | CSVEEDRGLSYEQYF | TGCAGCGTTGAAGAGGACAGGGGTCTCTCCTACGAGCAGTACTTC
13 | NA | TRBJ2-5 | TRBD2 | TRBV29-1 | CSTSGGPGETQYF | TGCAGCACCTCGGGGGGGCCCGGAGAGACCCAGTACTTC
14 | NA | TRBJ2-7 | NA | TRBV4-1 | CASSQEISSYEQYF | TGCGCCAGCAGCCAAGAAATAAGCTCCTACGAGCAGTACTTC
15 | NA | TRBJ2-5 | NA | TRBV4-2 | CASSQVGLLGETQYF | TGTGCCAGCAGCCAAGTTGGCCTCCTGGGAGAGACCCAGTACTTC
13 | NA | TRBJ1-6 | NA | TRBV29-1 | CSVGGGGGSPLHF | TGCAGCGTTGGAGGGGGAGGCGGTTCACCCCTCCACTTT
14 | NA | TRBJ1-5 | NA | TRBV7-2 | CASSFGSSNQPQHF | TGTGCCAGCAGCTTTGGTTCTAGCAATCAGCCCCAGCATTTT
13 | NA | TRBJ1-2 | TRBD1 | TRBV29-1 | CSAPTGANYGYTF | TGCAGCGCCCCGACAGGGGCTAACTATGGCTACACCTTC